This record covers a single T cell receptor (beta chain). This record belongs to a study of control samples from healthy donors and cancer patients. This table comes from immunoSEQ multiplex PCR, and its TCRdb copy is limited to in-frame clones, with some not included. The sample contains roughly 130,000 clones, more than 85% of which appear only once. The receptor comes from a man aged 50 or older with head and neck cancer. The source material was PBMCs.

The CDR3 reads CASSSMGPMNTEAFF. In DNA form, the CDR3 reads TGTGCCAGCAGTTCCATGGGGCCCATGAACACTGAAGCTTTCTTT. The J gene is TRBJ1-1, the V gene TRBV6-5, with a possible D match to TRBD1 (5 bases). The CDR3 totals 15 residues. Looked up from germline, CDR1 is MNHEY and CDR2 is SVGAGI. V lost 4 bases to trimming and J lost 0 bases, with 12 bases between them.